The 25 T cell receptor beta chains reported below all come from one sample, sequenced in a study of blood T cell repertoires in COVID-19. The assay was immunoSEQ multiplex PCR, and TCRdb's table has in-frame clones only and misses some. The sample records roughly 350,000 clones, about nine tenths being singletons. Sequencing input: peripheral blood. The receptors come from a woman in her 70s with COVID-19, enrolled during active disease.

V is TRBV3-1 (or the pseudogene TRBV3-2) and J is TRBJ1-1, with a possible D match to TRBD1 (6 bases). The CDR3 contains 13 residues. Trimming shortened V by 6 bases and J by 3 bases, and 11 bases separated the two germline ends. Germline lookup yields CDR1 LGHDT and CDR2 YNNKEL (reference sequence). The CDR3 loop is CASSLAGDTEAFF. In DNA form, the CDR3 reads TGTGCCAGCAGTCTGGCAGGGGACACTGAAGCTTTCTTT.

This chain joins TRBV29-1 and TRBJ1-2; D remains unclear. The CDR3 totals 13 residues. Per germline, CDR1 SQVTM and CDR2 ANQGSEA. Deletions cut 6 bases from V and 8 bases from J, with 19 bases between. CDR3 bases: TGCAGCGTCCTTGAGGGCAGCTCGGGGGGCTACACCTTC. Encoded protein: CSVLEGSSGGYTF.

The table lists this clone with a count of one. An end of the junction does not agree with germline; a read error may underlie this. This chain connects TRBV5-1 to TRBJ2-2; no clear D. Per germline, CDR1 SGHRS and CDR2 YFSETQ. The CDR3 covers 14 residues. The CDR3 region is CASILGANTGELFF. In nucleotides, the CDR3 is TGCGCCAGCATCTTGGGCGCGAACACCGGGGAGCTGTTTTTT.

This rearrangement joins TRBV6-5 to TRBJ2-1; the match to TRBD2 covers 13 bases. The J segment lost 10 bases and the V segment lost 5 bases, leaving 5 bases of the junction unmatched. The germline CDR1 and CDR2 sequences are MNHEY and SVGAGI. The CDR3 extends over 14 amino acids. This CDR3 is CASSTSGGAREQFF. As DNA, the CDR3 is TGTGCCAGCAGTACTAGCGGGGGGGCCCGAGAGCAGTTCTTC.

V is TRBV27 and J is TRBJ2-1, with 7 nucleotides matching TRBD1. The CDR3 spans 15 residues. The germline V gene encodes CDR1 MNHEY and CDR2 SMNVEV (reference sequence). Losses at the gene ends were 3 bases for V and 3 bases for J; bases not matched to a gene: 5. For the CDR3, the DNA is TGTGCCAGCAGTTTCTTTCAGGGGGTCTACAATGAGCAGTTCTTC. Amino acid sequence: CASSFFQGVYNEQFF.

The chain carries TRBV9 and TRBJ2-1; D possibly corresponds to TRBD2 (5 bases). The CDR3 spans 15 residues. Germline CDR1 SGDLS, CDR2 YYNGEE. V was clipped by 0 bases and J by 6 bases, with 13 bases between them. The CDR3 DNA reads TGTGCCAGCAGCGTAGGGGTCACTAGTGCCAATGAGCAGTTCTTC. It specifies CASSVGVTSANEQFF.

This chain uses TRBV10-1 with TRBJ1-5; D gene unclear. The CDR3 sequence is 13 residues long. Germline V lookup: CDR1 WNHNN, CDR2 SYGVQD (reference sequence). V was pared by 4 bases and J by 4 bases, with 8 bases between. The CDR3, as DNA: TGCGCCAGCAGTGCCGCGGGGAATCAGCCCCAGCATTTT. It yields the protein CASSAAGNQPQHF.

V gene TRBV5-4 combines with J gene TRBJ2-3, with TRBD2 matching over 10 bases. Germline assignment: CDR1 SGHNT and CDR2 YYREEE (reference sequence). CDR3 size: 16 residues. The ends lost 2 bases at V and 5 bases at J; junction bases unmatched: 8. CDR3 loop: CASSLKSGGAVDTQYF. The CDR3 nucleotides read TGTGCCAGCAGCTTAAAAAGCGGGGGGGCCGTAGATACGCAGTATTTT.

This chain connects TRBV6-2 or TRBV6-3 to TRBJ1-1; D gene ambiguous. Germline V lookup: CDR1 MNHEY, CDR2 SVGEGT. CDR3 length equals 13 residues. The germline V and J ends were trimmed by 4 bases and 1 base, with 7 bases remaining between them. This CDR3 is CASSSTSNTEAFF. The CDR3 DNA is TGTGCCAGCAGTTCGACATCGAACACTGAAGCTTTCTTT.

J is TRBJ1-2 and V is TRBV2; possible D gene TRBD1, 5 bases. The CDR3 is 13 amino acids. Trimming removed 5 bases at V and 3 bases at J, with 10 bases between. The germline V gene has CDR1 SNHLY and CDR2 FYNNEI. The CDR3 DNA sequence: TGTGCCAGCAGTCCAGACAGCTACTATGGCTACACCTTC. This gives the protein CASSPDSYYGYTF. Full variable domain (missing parts from reference TRBV2 and TRBJ1-2): EPEVTQTPSHQVTQMGQEVILRCVPISNHLYFYWYRQILGQKVEFLVSFYNNEISEKSEIFDDQFSVERPDGSNFTLKIRSTKLEDSAMYFCASSPDSYYGYTFGSGTRLTVV.

The chain recombines TRBV30 with TRBJ2-7; D might be TRBD1 (6 bases). The V and J ends lost 5 bases and 2 bases respectively, with 19 bases between them. There are 15 residues in the CDR3. The germline CDR1 and CDR2 sequences are GTSNPN and SVGIG (reference sequence). DNA of the CDR3: TGTGCCTGGTCGACCCCCCGGGACACAACCTACGAGCAGTACTTC. Its protein product is CAWSTPRDTTYEQYF.

J is TRBJ2-5 and V is TRBV3-1 (or the pseudogene TRBV3-2); possible D gene TRBD2, 5 bases. V was shortened by 8 bases and J by 4 bases, with 14 bases between the two germline ends. This CDR3 region has 13 residues. CDR1 LGHDT and CDR2 YNNKEL come from the germline V gene (reference sequence). CDR3 region: CASRSQGGETQYF. Written as DNA, the CDR3 is TGTGCCAGCCGCAGCCAAGGAGGAGAGACCCAGTACTTC.

A few counts support this clone. The chain has TRBV29-1 and TRBJ1-1; 9 bases are a match to TRBD1. The CDR3 spans 14 residues. The germline V gene has CDR1 SQVTM and CDR2 ANQGSEA. Trimming at V came to 4 bases and at J to 4 bases, leaving 7 bases not matched to a gene. CDR3 nucleotides: TGCAGCGTTGTTAGGACAGGGGTGGGCACTGAAGCTTTCTTT. As protein: CSVVRTGVGTEAFF.

This clone appeared once. The V call is TRBV6-5, the J call TRBJ1-6, with no clear D. V was shortened by 3 bases and J by 4 bases, with 10 bases between the two germline ends. Germline values: CDR1 MNHEY, CDR2 SVGAGI. This CDR3 spans 15 amino acids. CDR3 DNA: TGTGCCAGCAGTTATATGGGCCAGTATAATTCACCCCTCCACTTT. Translation gives CASSYMGQYNSPLHF.

The chain joins TRBV6-5 to TRBJ1-4; 7 nucleotides line up with TRBD1. V lost 8 bases and J lost 4; bases outside the gene matches: 10. This CDR3 has 15 residues. Looked up from germline, CDR1 is MNHEY and CDR2 is SVGAGI. The CDR3 spells CASRTGRRGNEKLFF. In nucleotides, the CDR3 is TGTGCCAGCCGGACAGGAAGAAGGGGTAATGAAAAACTGTTTTTT.

V is TRBV2 and J is TRBJ2-7; no clear D gene. Trimming took 2 bases from V and 0 from J, leaving 17 bases between them. The germline CDR1 and CDR2 sequences are SNHLY and FYNNEI. This CDR3 spans 17 amino acids. The CDR3 DNA reads TGTGCCAGCAGTGAAATAAATACGTTTAAGAGCTCCTACGAGCAGTACTTC. Its translation: CASSEINTFKSSYEQYF.

This clone was counted a few times. The chain carries TRBV18 and TRBJ1-2; no reliable D call. The CDR3 runs 14 residues. Trimming took off 3 bases at V and 1 base at J, with 9 bases between the two ends. Germline-derived CDR1 and CDR2 are KGHSH and LQKENI. CDR3 sequence reads: CASSPREFNYGYTF. The CDR3 bases are TGTGCCAGCTCACCTCGGGAGTTTAACTATGGCTACACCTTC.

The V gene is TRBV3-1 (or the pseudogene TRBV3-2), the J gene TRBJ1-1; TRBD1 might be the D (5 bases). V was clipped by 2 bases and J by 5 bases, with 15 bases between them. The CDR3 spans 15 residues. CDR1 LGHDT and CDR2 YNNKEL come from the germline V gene (reference sequence). Written as DNA, the CDR3 is TGTGCCAGCAGCCAACGTTCGGGGGGAGAAACTGAAGCTTTCTTT. Residues: CASSQRSGGETEAFF.

The J gene is TRBJ1-5, the V gene TRBV6-5, with a possible D match to TRBD1 (5 bases). This CDR3 is built from 15 residues. The germline V gene encodes CDR1 MNHEY and CDR2 SVGAGI. V lost 6 bases and J lost 2, with 14 bases in between. In DNA form, the CDR3 reads TGTGCCAGCAGACCTCAGGGATTGGGCAATCAGCCCCAGCATTTT. Translation: CASRPQGLGNQPQHF.

The chain is built from TRBV12-3 or TRBV12-4 and TRBJ1-5; unclear D gene. Trimming stripped 2 bases from V and 4 bases from J, with 6 bases between. This CDR3 comprises 13 residues. The CDR3 DNA is TGTGCCAGCAGTTTATGGCAGAATCAGCCCCAGCATTTT. Its translation is CASSLWQNQPQHF.

The chain joins TRBV5-6 to TRBJ1-3; 7 positions agree with TRBD1. The CDR3 has 15 amino acids. Per the germline V gene, CDR1 is SGHDT and CDR2 is YYEEEE. The ends lost 4 bases at V and 4 bases at J; junction bases unmatched: 8. The DNA for the CDR3 is TGTGCCAGCAGCGGCACAGGGGCGTACGGAAACACCATATATTTT. Translated: CASSGTGAYGNTIYF.

The rearrangement uses TRBV7-2 and TRBJ1-1; D is possibly TRBD1 (5 bases). The CDR3 is 13 amino acids. CDR1 is SGHTA and CDR2 is FQGNSA in the germline V gene. The germline V and J ends were trimmed by 4 bases and 4 bases, with 10 bases remaining between them. The CDR3 spells CASSSRVATEAFF. CDR3 coding DNA: TGTGCCAGCAGCTCCAGGGTAGCCACTGAAGCTTTCTTT.

The rearrangement links TRBV6-5 to TRBJ2-3, with 8 bases identical to TRBD1. This CDR3 spans 14 amino acids. Germline lookup yields CDR1 MNHEY and CDR2 SVGAGI. Losses at the gene ends were 6 bases for V and 3 bases for J; bases not matched to a gene: 5. The CDR3 loop reads CASSPRGLTDTQYF. The CDR3 coding sequence is TGTGCCAGCAGCCCCAGGGGGCTTACAGATACGCAGTATTTT.

The chain couples TRBV7-3 to TRBJ1-1; possible D gene TRBD1, 6 bases. V lost 8 bases and J 1 base, leaving 11 bases between the germline ends. The germline V gene encodes CDR1 SGHTA and CDR2 FQGTGA. This CDR3 is 13 amino acids long. The chain's CDR3 is CASGEQGNTEAFF. CDR3 coding DNA: TGTGCCAGCGGCGAACAGGGGAACACTGAAGCTTTCTTT.

Here the CDR3 DNA reads TGTGCCAGCAGCGCAAGGAAGACAGCGTTGAATTCACCCCTCCACTTT. Its translation is CASSARKTALNSPLHF. The chain is built from TRBV7-2 and TRBJ1-6; D is perhaps TRBD1 (5 bases). Trimming stripped 5 bases from V and 7 bases from J, with 18 bases between. The germline V gene has CDR1 SGHTA and CDR2 FQGNSA. The CDR3 spans 16 residues.